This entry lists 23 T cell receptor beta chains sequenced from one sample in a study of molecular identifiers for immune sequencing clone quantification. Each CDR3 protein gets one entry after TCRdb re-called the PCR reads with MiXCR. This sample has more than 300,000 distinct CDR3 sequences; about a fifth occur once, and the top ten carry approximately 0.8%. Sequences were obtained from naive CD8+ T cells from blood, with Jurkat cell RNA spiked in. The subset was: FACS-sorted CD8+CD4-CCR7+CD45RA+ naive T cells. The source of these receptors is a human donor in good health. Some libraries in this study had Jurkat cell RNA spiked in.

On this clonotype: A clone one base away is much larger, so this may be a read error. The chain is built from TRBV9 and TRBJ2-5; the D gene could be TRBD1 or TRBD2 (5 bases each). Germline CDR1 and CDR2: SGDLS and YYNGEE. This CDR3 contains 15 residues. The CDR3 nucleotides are TGTGCCAGCAGCGCCACCGGGACGAGCCAAGAGACCCAGCACTTC. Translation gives CASSATGTSQETQHF. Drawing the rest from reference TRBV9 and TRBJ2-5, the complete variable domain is DSGVTQTPKHLITATGQRVTLRCSPRSGDLSVYWYQQSLDQGLQFLIQYYNGEERAKGNILERFSAQQFPDLHSELNLSSLELGDSALYFCASSATGTSQETQHFGPGTRLLVL.

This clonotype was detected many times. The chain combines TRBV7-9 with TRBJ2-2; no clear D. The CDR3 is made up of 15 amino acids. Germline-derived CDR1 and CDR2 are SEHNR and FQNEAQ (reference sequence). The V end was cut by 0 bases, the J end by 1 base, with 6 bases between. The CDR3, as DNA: TGTGCCAGCAGCTTAGCGGAGAAGAACACCGGGGAGCTGTTTTTT. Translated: CASSLAEKNTGELFF.

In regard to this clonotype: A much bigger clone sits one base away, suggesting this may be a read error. The CDR3: CASSLTTHGLAQYF. The CDR3 DNA reads as TGTGCCAGCAGCTTGACCACTCACGGCCTGGCGCAGTATTTT. The gene calls are TRBV7-2 and TRBJ2-3; D remains ambiguous. Germline V gene lookup returns CDR1 SGHTA and CDR2 FQGNSA. This CDR3 spans 14 amino acids. The germline V and J ends were trimmed by 3 bases and 10 bases, with 17 bases remaining between them.

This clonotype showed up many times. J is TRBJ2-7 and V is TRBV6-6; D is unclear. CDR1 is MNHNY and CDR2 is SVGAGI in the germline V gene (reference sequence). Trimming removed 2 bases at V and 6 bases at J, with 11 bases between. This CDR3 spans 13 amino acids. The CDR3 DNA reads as TGTGCCAGCAGTTACCCCACGCCGGGCGAGCAGTACTTC. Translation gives CASSYPTPGEQYF.

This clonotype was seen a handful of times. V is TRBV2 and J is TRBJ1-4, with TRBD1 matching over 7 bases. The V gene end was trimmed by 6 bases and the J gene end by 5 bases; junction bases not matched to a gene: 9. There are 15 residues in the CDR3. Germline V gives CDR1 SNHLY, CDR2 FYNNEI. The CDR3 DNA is TGTGCCAGCAGCAATGCAGGGGGACCAAATGAAAAACTGTTTTTT. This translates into CASSNAGGPNEKLFF.

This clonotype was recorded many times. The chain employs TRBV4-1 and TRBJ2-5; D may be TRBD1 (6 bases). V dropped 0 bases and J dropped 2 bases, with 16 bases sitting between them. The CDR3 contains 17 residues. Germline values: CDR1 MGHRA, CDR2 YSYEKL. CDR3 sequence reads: CASSQERYGTLQETQYF. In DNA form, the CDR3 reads TGCGCCAGCAGCCAAGAGAGGTACGGGACACTTCAAGAGACCCAGTACTTC.

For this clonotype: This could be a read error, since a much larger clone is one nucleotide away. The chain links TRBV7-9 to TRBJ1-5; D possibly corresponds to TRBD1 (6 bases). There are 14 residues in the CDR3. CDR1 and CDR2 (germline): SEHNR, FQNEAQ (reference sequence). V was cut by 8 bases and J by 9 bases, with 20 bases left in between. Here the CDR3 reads CASGSSPKGGPQHF. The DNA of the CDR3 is TGTGCCAGCGGCTCCTCCCCCAAAGGGGGGCCCCAGCATTTT.

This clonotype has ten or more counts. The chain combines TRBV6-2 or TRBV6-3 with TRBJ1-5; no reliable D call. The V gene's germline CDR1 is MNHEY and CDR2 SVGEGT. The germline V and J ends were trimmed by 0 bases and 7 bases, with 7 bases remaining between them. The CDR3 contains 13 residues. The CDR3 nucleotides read TGTGCCAGCAGTTACTCGGGGAAGCAGCCCCAGCATTTT. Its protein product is CASSYSGKQPQHF.

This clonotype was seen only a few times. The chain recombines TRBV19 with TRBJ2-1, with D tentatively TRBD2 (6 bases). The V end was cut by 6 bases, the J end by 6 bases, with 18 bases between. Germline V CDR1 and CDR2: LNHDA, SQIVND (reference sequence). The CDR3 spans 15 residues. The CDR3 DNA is TGTGCCAGTAGCCTTAGCGGAACCCAACGCAATGAGCAGTTCTTC. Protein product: CASSLSGTQRNEQFF.

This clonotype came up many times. CDR3 nucleotides: TGTGCCAGCAGCTATCAACGGACAGGGGGGATCGGTACAGATACGCAGTATTTT. It codes for CASSYQRTGGIGTDTQYF. The chain links TRBV11-2 to TRBJ2-3, with 10 bases aligning to TRBD1. V lost 4 bases to trimming and J lost 3 bases; unmatched junction nucleotides: 13. The CDR3 has 18 residues. CDR1 SGHAT and CDR2 FQNNGV come from the germline V gene.

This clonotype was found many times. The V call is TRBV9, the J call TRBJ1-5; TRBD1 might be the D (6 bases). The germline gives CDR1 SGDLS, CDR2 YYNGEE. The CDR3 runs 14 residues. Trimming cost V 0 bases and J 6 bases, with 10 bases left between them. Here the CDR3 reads CASSVEGGRQPQHF. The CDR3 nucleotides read TGTGCCAGCAGCGTAGAGGGGGGGCGTCAGCCCCAGCATTTT. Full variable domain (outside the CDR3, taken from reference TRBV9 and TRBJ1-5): DSGVTQTPKHLITATGQRVTLRCSPRSGDLSVYWYQQSLDQGLQFLIQYYNGEERAKGNILERFSAQQFPDLHSELNLSSLELGDSALYFCASSVEGGRQPQHFGDGTRLSIL.

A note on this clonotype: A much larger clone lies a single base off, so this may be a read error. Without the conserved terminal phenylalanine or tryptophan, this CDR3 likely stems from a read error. The CDR3 DNA follows: TGTGCCAGCAGCGTTTACCCCTCCGGAGCGGCTTTCCTT. Protein: CASSVYPSGAAFL. This rearrangement joins TRBV9 to TRBJ1-1; no reliable D call. The V end was cut by 2 bases, the J end by 11 bases, with 16 bases between. The germline V gene has CDR1 SGDLS and CDR2 YYNGEE. The length of the CDR3 is 13 residues.

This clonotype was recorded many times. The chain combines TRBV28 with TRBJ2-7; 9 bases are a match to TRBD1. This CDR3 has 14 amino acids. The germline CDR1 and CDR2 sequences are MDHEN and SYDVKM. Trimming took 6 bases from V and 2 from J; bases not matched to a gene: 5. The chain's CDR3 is CASRRDRGTYEQYF. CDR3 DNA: TGTGCCAGCAGACGAGACAGGGGGACCTACGAGCAGTACTTC.

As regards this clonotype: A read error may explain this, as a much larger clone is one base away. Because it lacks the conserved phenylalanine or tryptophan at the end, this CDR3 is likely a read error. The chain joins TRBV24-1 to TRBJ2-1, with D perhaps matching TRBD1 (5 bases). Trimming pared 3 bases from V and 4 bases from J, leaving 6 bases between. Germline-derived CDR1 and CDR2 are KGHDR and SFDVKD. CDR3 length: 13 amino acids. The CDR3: CATSDKGYNEQFL. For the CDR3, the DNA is TGTGCCACCAGTGATAAGGGGTACAATGAGCAGTTCCTC.

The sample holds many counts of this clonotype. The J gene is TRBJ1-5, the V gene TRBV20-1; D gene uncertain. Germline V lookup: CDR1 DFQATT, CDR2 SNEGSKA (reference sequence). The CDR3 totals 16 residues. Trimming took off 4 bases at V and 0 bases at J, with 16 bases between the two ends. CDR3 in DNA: TGCAGTGCTATACAACGCCCCCCTGATAGCAATCAGCCCCAGCATTTT. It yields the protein CSAIQRPPDSNQPQHF.

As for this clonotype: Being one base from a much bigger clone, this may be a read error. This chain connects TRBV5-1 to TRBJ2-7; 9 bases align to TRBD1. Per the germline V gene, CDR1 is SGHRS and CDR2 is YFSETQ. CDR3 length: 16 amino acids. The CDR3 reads CAGSKGQGYFSYEQYF. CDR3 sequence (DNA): TGCGCCGGCAGCAAAGGACAGGGGTACTTCTCCTACGAGCAGTACTTC.

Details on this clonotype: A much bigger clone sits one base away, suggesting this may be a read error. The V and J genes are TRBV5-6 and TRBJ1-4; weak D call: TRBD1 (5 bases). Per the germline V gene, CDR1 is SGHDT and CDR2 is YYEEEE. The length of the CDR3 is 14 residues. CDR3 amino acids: CASSRARQPENLFF. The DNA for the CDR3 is TGTGCCAGCAGCCGTGCCCGACAGCCTGAAAACCTGTTTTTT.

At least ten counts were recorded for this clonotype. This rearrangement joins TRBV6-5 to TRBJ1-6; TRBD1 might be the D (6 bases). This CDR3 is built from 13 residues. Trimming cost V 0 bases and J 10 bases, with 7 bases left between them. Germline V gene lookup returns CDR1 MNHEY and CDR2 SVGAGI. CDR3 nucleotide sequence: TGTGCCAGCAGTTACTCGACAGGATCACCCCTCCACTTT. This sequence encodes CASSYSTGSPLHF.

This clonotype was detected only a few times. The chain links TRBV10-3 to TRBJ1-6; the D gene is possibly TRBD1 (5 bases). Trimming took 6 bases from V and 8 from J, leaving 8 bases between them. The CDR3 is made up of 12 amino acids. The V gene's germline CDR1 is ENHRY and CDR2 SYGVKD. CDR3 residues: CAIRGDDSPLHF. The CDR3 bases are TGTGCCATCAGGGGGGATGATTCACCCCTCCACTTT.

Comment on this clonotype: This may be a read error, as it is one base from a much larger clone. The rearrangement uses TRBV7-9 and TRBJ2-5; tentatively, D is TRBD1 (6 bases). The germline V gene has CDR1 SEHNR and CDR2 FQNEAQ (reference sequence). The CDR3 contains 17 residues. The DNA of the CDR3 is TGTGCCAGCAGCTCTCCCCTAACAGGGAACCAGGGAGAGACCCAGCACTTC. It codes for CASSSPLTGNQGETQHF.

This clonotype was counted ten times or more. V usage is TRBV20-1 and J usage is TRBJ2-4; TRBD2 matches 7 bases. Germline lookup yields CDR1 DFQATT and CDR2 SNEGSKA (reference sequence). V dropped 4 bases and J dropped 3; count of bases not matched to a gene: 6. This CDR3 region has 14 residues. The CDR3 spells CSATPERGKNIQYF. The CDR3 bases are TGCAGTGCTACCCCGGAGCGGGGCAAAAACATTCAGTACTTC.

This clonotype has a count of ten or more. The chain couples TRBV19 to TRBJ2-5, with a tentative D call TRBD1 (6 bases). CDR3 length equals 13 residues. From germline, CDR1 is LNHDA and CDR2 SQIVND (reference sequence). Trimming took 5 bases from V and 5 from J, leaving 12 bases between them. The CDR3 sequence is CASSEQGPETQYF. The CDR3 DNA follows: TGTGCCAGTAGTGAACAGGGTCCGGAGACCCAGTACTTC.

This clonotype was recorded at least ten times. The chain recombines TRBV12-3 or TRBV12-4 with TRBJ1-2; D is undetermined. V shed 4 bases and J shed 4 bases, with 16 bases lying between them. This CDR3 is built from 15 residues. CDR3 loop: CASSSSVLEVYGYTF. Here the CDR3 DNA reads TGTGCCAGCAGTTCCTCAGTTCTCGAGGTCTATGGCTACACCTTC.